The clone carrying this T cell receptor (beta chain) is a singleton in its sample. From germline, CDR1 is MDHEN and CDR2 SYDVKM. This CDR3 is built from 12 residues. Trimming pared 3 bases from V and 5 bases from J, leaving 7 bases between. The data derive from a study of blood T cell repertoires in COVID-19. Study-level information: Collection of acute and convalescent COVID-19 samples took place in the United States, Italy and Spain.

As originally analysed: Amplified reference gene primers provided the basis for estimating nucleated cell counts. This table comes from immunoSEQ multiplex PCR, and its TCRdb copy is limited to in-frame clones, with some not included. The V and J calls and clone size were taken over from that table, and D and trimming were inferred from the DNA. This repertoire shows hundreds of thousands of clones, 70% to 90% found once; its top ten account for roughly 1.9%. The receptor's source is a woman aged 18 to 35 with acute COVID-19. V usage is TRBV28 and J usage is TRBJ1-2; the D is unclear. Sequencing was done on a sample of PBMCs or T cells enriched from blood (not recorded which). Here the CDR3 DNA reads TGTGCCAGCAGTTTTCTCCTTTATGGCTACACCTTC. Its protein product is CASSFLLYGYTF.